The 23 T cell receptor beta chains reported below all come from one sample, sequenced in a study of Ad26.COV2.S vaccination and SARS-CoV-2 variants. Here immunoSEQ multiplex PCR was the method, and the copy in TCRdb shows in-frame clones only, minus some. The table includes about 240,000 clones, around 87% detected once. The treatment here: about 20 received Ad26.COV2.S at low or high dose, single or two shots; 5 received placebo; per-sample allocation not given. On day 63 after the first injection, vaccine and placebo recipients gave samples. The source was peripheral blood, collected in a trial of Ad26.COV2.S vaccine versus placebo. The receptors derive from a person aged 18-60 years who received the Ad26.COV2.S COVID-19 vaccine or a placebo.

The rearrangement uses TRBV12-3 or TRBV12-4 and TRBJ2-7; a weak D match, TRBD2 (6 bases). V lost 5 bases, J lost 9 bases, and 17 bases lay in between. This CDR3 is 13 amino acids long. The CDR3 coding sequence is TGTGCCAGCAGTCTTTCCGGGACGGAGGGGCAGTACTTC. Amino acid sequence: CASSLSGTEGQYF.

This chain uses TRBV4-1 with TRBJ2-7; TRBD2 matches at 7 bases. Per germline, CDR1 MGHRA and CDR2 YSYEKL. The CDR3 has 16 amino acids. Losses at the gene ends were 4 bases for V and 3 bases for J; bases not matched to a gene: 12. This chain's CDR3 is CASSLSGAGAVYEQYF. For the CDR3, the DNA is TGCGCCAGCAGCCTCAGCGGGGCAGGTGCGGTCTACGAGCAGTACTTC.

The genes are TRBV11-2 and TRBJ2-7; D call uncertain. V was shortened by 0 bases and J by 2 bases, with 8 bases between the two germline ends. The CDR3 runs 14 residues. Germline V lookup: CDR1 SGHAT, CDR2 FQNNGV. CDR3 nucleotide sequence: TGTGCCAGCAGCTTAGAACCAGGCCCCTACGAGCAGTACTTC. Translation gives CASSLEPGPYEQYF.

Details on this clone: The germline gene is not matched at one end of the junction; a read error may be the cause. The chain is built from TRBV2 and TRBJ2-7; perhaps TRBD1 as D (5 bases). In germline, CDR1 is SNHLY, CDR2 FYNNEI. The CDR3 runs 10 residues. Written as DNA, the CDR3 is TGTGCCAGCAGCCAAGGCAGGGAATCCTTC. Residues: CASSQGRESF.

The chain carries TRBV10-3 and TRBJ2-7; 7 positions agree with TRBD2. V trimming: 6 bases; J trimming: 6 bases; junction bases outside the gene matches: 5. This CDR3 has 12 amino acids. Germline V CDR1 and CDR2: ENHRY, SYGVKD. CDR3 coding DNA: TGTGCCATCAGGGCGCCGGGGGGCGAGCAGTACTTC. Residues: CAIRAPGGEQYF.

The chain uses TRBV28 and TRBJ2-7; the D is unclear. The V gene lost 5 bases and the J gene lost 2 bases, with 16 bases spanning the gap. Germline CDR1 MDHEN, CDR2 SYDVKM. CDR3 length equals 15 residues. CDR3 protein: CASSPARQATYEQYF. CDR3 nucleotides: TGTGCCAGCAGTCCAGCCCGTCAAGCCACCTACGAGCAGTACTTC.

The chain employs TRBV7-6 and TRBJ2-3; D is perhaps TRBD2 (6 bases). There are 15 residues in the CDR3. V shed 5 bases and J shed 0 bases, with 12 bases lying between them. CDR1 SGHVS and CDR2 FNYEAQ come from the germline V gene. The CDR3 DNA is TGTGCCAGCAGCCTGCTTGCGGGAAGCACAGATACGCAGTATTTT. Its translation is CASSLLAGSTDTQYF.

This CDR3 is CASSPNRAAYEQYF. The DNA for the CDR3 is TGTGCCAGCTCACCAAACAGGGCCGCCTACGAGCAGTACTTC. The chain employs TRBV18 and TRBJ2-7; D is perhaps TRBD1 (6 bases). There are 14 residues in the CDR3. The V end was cut by 2 bases, the J end by 2 bases, with 10 bases between. Germline CDR1 KGHSH, CDR2 LQKENI.

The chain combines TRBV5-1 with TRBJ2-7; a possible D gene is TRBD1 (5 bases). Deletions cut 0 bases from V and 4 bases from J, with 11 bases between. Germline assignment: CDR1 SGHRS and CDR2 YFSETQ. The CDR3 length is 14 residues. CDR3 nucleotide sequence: TGCGCCAGCAGCTTGGAGGGGCGCTTATACGAGCAGTACTTC. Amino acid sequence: CASSLEGRLYEQYF.

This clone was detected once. Written as DNA, the CDR3 is TGTGCCAGCAGTCTCAATGTGAACACTGAAGCTTTCTTT. The encoded protein is CASSLNVNTEAFF. This chain uses TRBV27 with TRBJ1-1, with D unresolved. Germline CDR1 is MNHEY and CDR2 is SMNVEV (reference sequence). This CDR3 region has 13 residues. V was trimmed by 5 bases and J by 0 bases, leaving 7 bases between them.

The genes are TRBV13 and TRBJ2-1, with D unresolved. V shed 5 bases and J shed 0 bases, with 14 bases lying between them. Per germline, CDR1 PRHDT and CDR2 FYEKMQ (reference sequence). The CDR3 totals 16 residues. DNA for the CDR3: TGTGCCAGCAGCCCCCGGCAGACCCTCTCCTACAATGAGCAGTTCTTC. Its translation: CASSPRQTLSYNEQFF.

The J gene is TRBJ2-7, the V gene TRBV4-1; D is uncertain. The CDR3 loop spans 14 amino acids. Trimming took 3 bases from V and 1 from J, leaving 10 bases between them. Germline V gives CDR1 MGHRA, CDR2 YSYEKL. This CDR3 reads CASSHYFGSYEQYF. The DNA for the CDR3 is TGCGCCAGCAGCCACTACTTCGGGTCCTACGAGCAGTACTTC.

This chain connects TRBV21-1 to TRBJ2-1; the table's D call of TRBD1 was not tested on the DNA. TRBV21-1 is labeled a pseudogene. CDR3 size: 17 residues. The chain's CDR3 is CASSKWAPPSLYNEQFF. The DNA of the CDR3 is TGTGCCAGCAGCAAATGGGCTCCTCCTTCCTTATACAATGAGCAGTTCTTC.

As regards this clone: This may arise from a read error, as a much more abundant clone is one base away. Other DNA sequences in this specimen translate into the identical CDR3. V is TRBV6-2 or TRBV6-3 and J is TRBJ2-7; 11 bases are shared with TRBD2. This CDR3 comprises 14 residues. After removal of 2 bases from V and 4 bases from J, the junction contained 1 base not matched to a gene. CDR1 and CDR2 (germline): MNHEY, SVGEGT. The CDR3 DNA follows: TGTGCCAGCAGTTACGGGACTAGCGGTTACGAGCAGTACTTC. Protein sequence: CASSYGTSGYEQYF.

The CDR3 coding sequence is TGTGCCAGCAGCCCTAAAGCGGGGGGGAATGAGCAGTTCTTC. The encoded protein is CASSPKAGGNEQFF. V and J are TRBV9 and TRBJ2-1; 10 nucleotides align to TRBD2. Germline loops: CDR1 SGDLS, CDR2 YYNGEE. The CDR3 runs to 14 residues. Trimming took 4 bases from V and 7 from J; bases not matched to a gene: 5.

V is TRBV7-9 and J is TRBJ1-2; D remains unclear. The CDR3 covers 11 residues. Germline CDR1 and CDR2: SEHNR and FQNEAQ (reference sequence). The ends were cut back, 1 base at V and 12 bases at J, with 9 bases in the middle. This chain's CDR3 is CASSLGQSNTF. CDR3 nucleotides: TGTGCCAGCAGCTTAGGGCAGAGCAACACCTTC.

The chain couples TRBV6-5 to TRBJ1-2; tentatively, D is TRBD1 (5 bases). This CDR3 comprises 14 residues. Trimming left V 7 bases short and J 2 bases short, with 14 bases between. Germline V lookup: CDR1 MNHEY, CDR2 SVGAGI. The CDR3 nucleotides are TGTGCCAGCAAGGACACACCCGACAACTATGGCTACACCTTC. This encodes CASKDTPDNYGYTF.

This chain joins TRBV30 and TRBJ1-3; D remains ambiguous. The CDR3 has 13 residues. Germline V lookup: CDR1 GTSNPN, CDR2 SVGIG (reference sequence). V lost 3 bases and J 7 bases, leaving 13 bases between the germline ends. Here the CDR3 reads CAWRLAPANTIYF. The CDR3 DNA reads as TGTGCCTGGAGGCTGGCGCCGGCTAACACCATATATTTT.

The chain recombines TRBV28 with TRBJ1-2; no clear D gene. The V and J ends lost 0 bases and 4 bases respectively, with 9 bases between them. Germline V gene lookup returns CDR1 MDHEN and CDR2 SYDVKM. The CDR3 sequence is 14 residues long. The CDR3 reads CASSLWEGTYGYTF. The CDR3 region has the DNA TGTGCCAGCAGTTTATGGGAAGGCACCTATGGCTACACCTTC.

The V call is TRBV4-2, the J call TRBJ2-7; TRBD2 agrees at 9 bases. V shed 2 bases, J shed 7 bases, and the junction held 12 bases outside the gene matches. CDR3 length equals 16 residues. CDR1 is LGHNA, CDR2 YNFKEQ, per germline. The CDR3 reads CASSQLPLAGFGEQYF. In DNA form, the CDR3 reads TGTGCCAGCAGCCAACTCCCGCTAGCGGGGTTTGGGGAGCAGTACTTC.

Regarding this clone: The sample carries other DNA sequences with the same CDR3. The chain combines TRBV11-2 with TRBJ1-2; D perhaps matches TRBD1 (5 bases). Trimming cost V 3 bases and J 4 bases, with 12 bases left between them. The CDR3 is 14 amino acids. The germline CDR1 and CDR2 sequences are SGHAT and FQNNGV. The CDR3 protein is CASSLEGRFYGYTF. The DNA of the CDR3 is TGTGCCAGCAGCTTGGAGGGACGGTTCTATGGCTACACCTTC. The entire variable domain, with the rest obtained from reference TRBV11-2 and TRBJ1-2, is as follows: EAGVAQSPRYKIIEKRQSVAFWCNPISGHATLYWYQQILGQGPKLLIQFQNNGVVDDSQLPKDRFSAERLKGVDSTLKIQPAKLEDSAVYLCASSLEGRFYGYTFGSGTRLTVV.

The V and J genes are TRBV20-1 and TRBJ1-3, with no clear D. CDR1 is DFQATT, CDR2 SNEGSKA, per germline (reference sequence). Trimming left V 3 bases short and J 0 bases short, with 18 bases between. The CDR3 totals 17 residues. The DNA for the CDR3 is TGCAGTGCTAGTCCCAATGTCGGGATACTCTCTGGAAACACCATATATTTT. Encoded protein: CSASPNVGILSGNTIYF.

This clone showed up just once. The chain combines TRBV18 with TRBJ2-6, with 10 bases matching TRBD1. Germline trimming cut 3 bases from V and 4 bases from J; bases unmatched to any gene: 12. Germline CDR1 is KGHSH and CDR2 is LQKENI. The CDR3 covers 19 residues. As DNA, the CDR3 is TGTGCCAGCTCACCCCGAACCGGGACAGGGGTGACCGGGGCCAACGTCCTGACTTTC. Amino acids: CASSPRTGTGVTGANVLTF.